These T cell receptor beta chains were read from a single sample in a study of Ad26.COV2.S vaccination and SARS-CoV-2 variants. The table came from immunoSEQ multiplex PCR; TCRdb's copy has only in-frame clones and leaves some out. Here the sample spans roughly 680,000 clones, around 90% being singletons. Sample: peripheral blood, taken in a trial of Ad26.COV2.S vaccine versus placebo. These receptors were collected from a person aged 18-65 years who received the Ad26.COV2.S COVID-19 vaccine or a placebo. CDR3s include the opening cysteine and the closing phenylalanine or tryptophan. The order of the fields is D gene, V gene, J gene, clone size, CDR3 DNA, CDR3 protein. D genes are given only for firm matches. Clone size appears in some rows only: once, few, many, or a class for an expanded clone.

-,TRBV5-4,TRBJ2-7,-,TGTGCCAGCAGCGCACCGGGACTCGCCTACGAGCAGTACTTC,CASSAPGLAYEQYF
TRBD1,TRBV5-1,TRBJ2-2,few,TGCGCCAGCAGCTTGGATCAGGGGGCGCTTAACACCGGGGAGCTGTTTTTT,CASSLDQGALNTGELFF
-,TRBV6-5,TRBJ1-2,once,TGTGCCAGCAGTTACCCTATTGGTTATGGCTACACCTTC,CASSYPIGYGYTF
-,TRBV7-9,TRBJ2-5,-,TGTGCCAGCAGCTTAGGGATAGGACAGCAAGAGACCCAGTACTTC,CASSLGIGQQETQYF
TRBD1,TRBV29-1,TRBJ1-1,-,TGCAGCGCACGGACAGGCTTGAACACTGAAGCTTTCTTT,CSARTGLNTEAFF
-,TRBV2,TRBJ1-1,-,TGTGCCAGCAAGGGCGGCACTGAAGCTTTCTTT,CASKGGTEAFF
TRBD1,TRBV4-2,TRBJ2-7,few,TGTGCCAGCAGCCGGGACAGTTTCTCCTACGAGCAGTACTTC,CASSRDSFSYEQYF
-,TRBV7-9,TRBJ2-7,-,TGTGCCAGCAGCTTAAGCCAGGCCTCCTACGAGCAGTACTTC,CASSLSQASYEQYF
-,TRBV19,TRBJ1-1,-,TGTGCCAGTAGTATGAGACCCCCGGACACTGAAGCTTTCTTT,CASSMRPPDTEAFF
TRBD1,TRBV2,TRBJ1-6,-,TGTGCCAGCAGTGAACGGACAGGTTATTCACCCCTCCACTTT,CASSERTGYSPLHF
-,TRBV18,TRBJ1-2,-,TGTGCCAGCTCACCACCGGGATCCCCGGGTCGAATGTGCTATGGCTACACCTTC,CASSPPGSPGRMCYGYTF
TRBD1,TRBV2,TRBJ1-1,few,TGTGCCAGCAGGGGGACAGGGAAAGCTTTCTTT,CASRGTGKAFF
-,TRBV24-1,TRBJ2-3,-,TGTGCCACCAGTGATTTGGATACGCAGTATTTT,CATSDLDTQYF
-,TRBV5-1,TRBJ1-1,-,TGCGCCAGCAGCACCCGACCGCCAGGTGCGGTTTTAGCTGAAGCTTTCTTT,CASSTRPPGAVLAEAFF
-,TRBV19,TRBJ2-7,once,TGTGCCAGTAGTATGGACTCCCGCTACGAGCAGTACTTC,CASSMDSRYEQYF
-,TRBV6-6,TRBJ2-1,-,TGTGCCAGCAGTTACTCGACAGGTCTTGAGCAGTTCTTC,CASSYSTGLEQFF
TRBD2,TRBV6-5,TRBJ2-2,-,TGTGCCAGCAGTTACGGAGCGGGAGGTCAAACCGGGGAGCTGTTTTTT,CASSYGAGGQTGELFF
-,TRBV5-1,TRBJ2-5,-,TGCGCCAGCAGCGGGGGACTCCGGGCCCAGTACTTC,CASSGGLRAQYF
-,TRBV29-1,TRBJ2-5,few,TGCAGCGGACGAGGGGGAGAGACCCAGTACTTC,CSGRGGETQYF
-,TRBV2,TRBJ2-7,-,TGTGCCAGCATAGAGGTGGTTTCGGTCGGGGAGCAGTACTTC,CASIEVVSVGEQYF
-,TRBV6-2/TRBV6-3,TRBJ2-2,-,TGTGCCAGCAGTTACTACCAAACCGGGGAGCTGTTTTTT,CASSYYQTGELFF
TRBD1,TRBV7-2,TRBJ2-7,-,TGTGCCAGCAGTTCGGGACAGGGGAACGAGCAGTACTTC,CASSSGQGNEQYF
-,TRBV5-4,TRBJ2-5,-,TGTGCCAGCAGCTTGGTCGCCAGCGCGGGGACCCAGTACTTC,CASSLVASAGTQYF
-,TRBV5-1,TRBJ1-6,-,TGCGCCAGCAGCATCGGGGAATCACCCCTCCACTTT,CASSIGESPLHF
-,TRBV6-2/TRBV6-3,TRBJ2-3,-,TGTGCCAGCAGTTACCCCTGGTGGGGAGATACGCAGTATTTT,CASSYPWWGDTQYF
TRBD1,TRBV6-6,TRBJ1-1,-,TGTGCCAGCAGGGGCCGACAGGGGTTCACTGAAGCTTTCTTT,CASRGRQGFTEAFF
-,TRBV6-5,TRBJ2-1,-,TGTGCCAGCAGTTACGGGACATCCTACAATGAGCAGTTCTTC,CASSYGTSYNEQFF
-,TRBV9,TRBJ2-2,once,TGTGCCAGCAGCGGATCGACCCTGGGGACCGGGGAGCTGTTTTTT,CASSGSTLGTGELFF
-,TRBV7-9,TRBJ1-1,-,TGTGCCAGCAGCTCAGCTCGATTGGAAGCTTTCTTT,CASSSARLEAFF
-,TRBV3-1/TRBV3-2,TRBJ2-1,-,TGTGCCAGCAGCTATTCTAGCTGGGCCTACAATGAGCAGTTCTTC,CASSYSSWAYNEQFF
TRBD2,TRBV6-2/TRBV6-3,TRBJ2-5,-,TGTGCCAGCAGTTCACCTCTAGCGGGGGGGCTGGAGACCCAGTACTTC,CASSSPLAGGLETQYF
-,TRBV30,TRBJ1-5,-,TGTGCCGGGGACTATGTGGGGGGCAATCAGCCCCAGCATTTT,CAGDYVGGNQPQHF
-,TRBV6-5,TRBJ2-1,once,TGTGCCAGCAGCGGGACGACTATATACAATGAGCAGTTCTTC,CASSGTTIYNEQFF
TRBD1,TRBV9,TRBJ1-3,once,TGTGCCAGCAGCGCAGGGGGACAGGGCGGTTTCGGAAACACCATATATTTT,CASSAGGQGGFGNTIYF
-,TRBV5-1,TRBJ1-4,-,TGCGCCAGCAGCCAGGATACAGGACGAGAAAAACTGTTTTTT,CASSQDTGREKLFF
TRBD1,TRBV13,TRBJ1-1,-,TGTGCCAGCAGCTTAGACAGGGGCACTGAAGCTTTCTTT,CASSLDRGTEAFF
-,TRBV21-1,TRBJ2-4,-,TGTGCCAGCAGCAGGACACAGGGGAAAAATCCGTTAGCCAAAAACATTCAGTACTTC,CASSRTQGKNPLAKNIQYF
TRBD2,TRBV29-1,TRBJ2-2,-,TGCAGCGCCGGACTAGCGGCCGGGGAGCTGTTTTTT,CSAGLAAGELFF
-,TRBV7-2,TRBJ2-1,-,TGTGCCAGCAGCCCTCAGACAGGGACTCACAATGAGCAGTTCTTC,CASSPQTGTHNEQFF
TRBD1,TRBV5-5,TRBJ1-2,-,TGTGCCAGCAGCACCCAGGGGGCGCTAAGCTATGGCTACACCTTC,CASSTQGALSYGYTF
TRBD1,TRBV9,TRBJ1-1,-,TGTGCCAGCAGCGTAGATGGACAGGCGAACACTGAAGCTTTCTTT,CASSVDGQANTEAFF
TRBD1,TRBV2,TRBJ1-5,-,TGTGCCAGCAGTCCGTCCTCAGCGGGACAGGGGAATCAGCCCCAGCATTTT,CASSPSSAGQGNQPQHF
TRBD1,TRBV27,TRBJ2-6,-,TGTGCCAGCAGTTCGCGGACAGGGGCCTCTGGGGCCAACGTCCTGACTTTC,CASSSRTGASGANVLTF
-,TRBV15,TRBJ1-1,-,TGTGCCACCAGCAGAGGGTCGGGGAATGAAGCTTTCTTT,CATSRGSGNEAFF
TRBD2,TRBV9,TRBJ2-3,-,TGTGCCAGCAGCTCGGGGACTAGCGGGACTTCAGATACGCAGTATTTT,CASSSGTSGTSDTQYF
-,TRBV12-3/TRBV12-4,TRBJ2-5,-,TGTGCCAGCAGTCTCCTGTTGCAGACCCAGTACTTC,CASSLLLQTQYF
TRBD1,TRBV28,TRBJ2-7,-,TGTGCCAGCACGACAGGGGGCAGCCCCTACGAGCAGTACTTC,CASTTGGSPYEQYF
-,TRBV7-9,TRBJ2-2,-,TGTGCCAGCAGCTCCCCCGGTTTCGGGGAGCTGTTTTTT,CASSSPGFGELFF
TRBD2,TRBV5-4,TRBJ2-5,-,TGTGCCAGCAGCTTGGGACTTAGCGGGCACGATGGGCACTTC,CASSLGLSGHDGHF
-,TRBV28,TRBJ1-5,few,TGTGCCAGCAGGCTGATACCAGGGGTTCAGCCCCAGCATTTT,CASRLIPGVQPQHF
TRBD1,TRBV5-1,TRBJ1-1,-,TGCGCCAGCAGCTTGACAGGGGAAAGGACTGAAGCTTTCTTT,CASSLTGERTEAFF
TRBD2,TRBV7-2,TRBJ2-5,-,TGTGCCAGCAGCTTAGCCGGGACTAGCGGAGTTCAAGAGACCCAGTACTTC,CASSLAGTSGVQETQYF
TRBD1,TRBV19,TRBJ2-6,-,TGTGCCAGTAGAGGGGGCGACAGCTCTGGGGCCAACGTCCTGACTTTC,CASRGGDSSGANVLTF
-,TRBV6-6,TRBJ2-1,-,TGTGCCAGCGGCGGGTCCTACAATGAGCAGTTCTTC,CASGGSYNEQFF
TRBD2,TRBV4-1,TRBJ2-2,-,TGCGCCAGCAGCGTCCGAGCGGGGGTGTCCGGGGAGCTGTTTTTT,CASSVRAGVSGELFF
-,TRBV10-3,TRBJ2-3,-,TGTGCCATCAGTGGGGGGCAGTATATCACAGATACGCAGTATTTT,CAISGGQYITDTQYF
TRBD1,TRBV27,TRBJ1-4,few,TGTGCCAGCGGGACAGGATCTAATGAAAAACTGTTTTTT,CASGTGSNEKLFF